The 6 T cell receptor beta chains below come from one sample, sequenced in a study of beta chain features in type 1 diabetes. Overall study results and limits: A moderate, significant TCRB CDR3 shortening appeared in type 1 diabetes across four CD4+ subsets.

These receptors' antigens are unknown. Expressed TCRB transcripts were sequenced after all isolated RNA was converted to cDNA. Only in-frame clones appear in the TCRdb table, and some are missing; sequencing was by immunoSEQ multiplex PCR. The table has just over 25,000 clones, 49% seen once. Sequencing was carried out using stem cell memory CD4+ T cells from blood. The source of these receptors is a man aged 30-40 years with type 1 diabetes.

The chain couples TRBV27 to TRBJ1-5; D possibly corresponds to TRBD1 (5 bases). CDR3 length: 14 amino acids. From germline, CDR1 is MNHEY and CDR2 SMNVEV (reference sequence). Trimming stripped 5 bases from V and 5 bases from J, with 13 bases between. The CDR3 DNA is TGTGCCAGCAGTCTACAGTGGGGGGATCAGCCCCAGCATTTT. Encoded protein: CASSLQWGDQPQHF.

This rearrangement joins TRBV30 to TRBJ1-1, with TRBD1 matching 8 bases. Looked up from germline, CDR1 is GTSNPN and CDR2 is SVGIG (reference sequence). This CDR3 is 12 amino acids long. This CDR3 reads CGQGIENTEAFF. Here the CDR3 DNA reads TGTGGACAGGGGATCGAGAACACTGAAGCTTTCTTT.

The V and J genes are TRBV18 and TRBJ2-5; D is unclear. Trimming removed 3 bases from V and 6 bases from J, with 11 bases in between. Germline CDR1 reads KGHSH; CDR2 reads LQKENI. The CDR3 has 13 residues. CDR3 coding DNA: TGTGCCAGCTCACCCCCTACCAAAAAGACCCAGTACTTC. Translation gives CASSPPTKKTQYF.

The chain has TRBV6-1 and TRBJ1-1, with 9 bases fitting TRBD1. The CDR3 covers 14 residues. The V gene's germline CDR1 is MNHNS and CDR2 SASEGT. With V trimmed by 6 bases and J by 1 base, 3 bases remained unmatched. CDR3 sequence: CASSPGQGNTEAFF. In DNA, the CDR3 is TGTGCCAGCAGCCCGGGACAGGGGAACACTGAAGCTTTCTTT.

This chain links TRBV5-1 with TRBJ2-2; D perhaps matches TRBD2 (6 bases). CDR1 is SGHRS and CDR2 is YFSETQ in the germline V gene. The ends were cut back, 3 bases at V and 1 base at J, with 19 bases in the middle. The CDR3 loop spans 18 amino acids. Here the CDR3 DNA reads TGCGCCAGCAGCTCAATCCCGGGACTGACGGTGAACACCGGGGAGCTGTTTTTT. This gives the protein CASSSIPGLTVNTGELFF.

The chain combines TRBV18 with TRBJ2-3; 13 nucleotides align to TRBD2. Germline-derived CDR1 and CDR2 are KGHSH and LQKENI. V lost 8 bases, J lost 6 bases, and 14 bases stayed unmatched. This CDR3 region has 17 residues. CDR3 DNA sequence: TGTGCCAGCCCAACTGGGACTAGCGGGACCGGGCCGGATACGCAGTATTTT. Its protein product is CASPTGTSGTGPDTQYF.